This T cell receptor beta chain was found in a study of low-dose radiotherapy and immunotherapy resistance in tumors. At the level of the study: Patients of Cohort 1 had 0.5 Gy fractions every 2 weeks, which summed to 6.5 Gy. Cohort 2's total reached 13 Gy over 26 weeks, at 1 Gy per fraction every two weeks. Patients received 300 mg of oral aspirin each day across four cycles, commencing on cycle 1 day 1.

Primers targeting TRAV and TRBV primed first-strand cDNA, covering alpha and beta chains. TCR amplification used 15 to 20 PCR cycles, a constant-region primer and a V-primer adapter. TCRdb redid the calling of the reads with MiXCR, one entry per CDR3 protein. The table lists about 9,000 distinct CDR3 sequences, approximately 69% of them singletons. Ipilimumab, nivolumab, aspirin, low-dose cyclophosphamide and low-dose radiotherapy were administered to donors. Only a few counts were recorded for this clonotype. Germline V gene sequence: CDR1 MDHEN, CDR2 SYDVKM. Trimming removed 4 bases at V and 15 bases at J, with 13 bases between. The CDR3 runs to 11 residues.

The chain has TRBV28 and TRBJ2-1, with D possibly being TRBD2 (6 bases). The source is a human donor with advanced metastatic prostate, ovarian, gallbladder or colorectal cancer (not recorded which). This table probably holds off-target reads from a library built for another chain. The DNA for the CDR3 is TGTGCCAGCAGTTCCCAGCGGGCGGGGTTCTTC. As protein: CASSSQRAGFF.